The 4 T cell receptor beta chains in this list originate from one sample, sequenced in a study of response to subunit inactivated influenza vaccine. TCRdb redid the calling of the RT-PCR reads with MiXCR, one entry per CDR3 protein. The profile shows around 580,000 distinct CDR3 sequences, 12% of them singletons. The material was PBMCs from blood, obtained on the day of vaccination. The source of these receptors is a man aged 45 to 65 who received an inactivated influenza vaccine.

This clonotype was observed a few times. The chain employs TRBV3-1 and TRBJ2-7, with TRBD2 identical over 8 bases. This CDR3 comprises 16 residues. Germline CDR1 is LGHDT and CDR2 is YNNKEL (reference sequence). J was trimmed by 1 base and V by 4 bases; bases with no gene match: 9. As DNA, the CDR3 is TGTGCCAGCAGCCCCACGAGACTAGCGTTTTCCTACGAGCAGTACTTC. It is translated as CASSPTRLAFSYEQYF.

This chain connects TRBV24-1 to TRBJ2-2, with no clear D. Germline CDR1 KGHDR, CDR2 SFDVKD. This CDR3 region has 14 residues. The V and J ends lost 4 bases and 6 bases respectively, with 11 bases between them. The CDR3 bases are TGTGCCACCAGTGACCCCAGAGTTGCCGGGGAGCTGTTTTTT. It specifies CATSDPRVAGELFF.

The gene calls are TRBV3-1 and TRBJ1-2, with no clear D. The V end lost 6 bases, the J end lost 8 bases, and 16 bases lay between the germline ends. The CDR3 is 13 amino acids. The V gene's germline CDR1 is LGHDT and CDR2 YNNKEL (reference sequence). CDR3 bases: TGTGCCAGCAGTACGAACATCCAGGTGGGCTACACCTTC. Protein: CASSTNIQVGYTF. Supplemented by reference TRBV3-1 and TRBJ1-2, the full variable domain reads DTAVSQTPKYLVTQMGNDKSIKCEQNLGHDTMYWYKQDSKKFLKIMFSYNNKELIINETVPNRFSPKSPDKAHLNLHINSLELGDSAVYFCASSTNIQVGYTFGSGTRLTVV.

This chain uses TRBV10-3 with TRBJ1-6; 7 positions agree with TRBD1. The junction had 8 bases not matched to a gene; V was cut back by 6 bases and J by 9 bases. Germline CDR1 is ENHRY and CDR2 is SYGVKD. This CDR3 contains 14 residues. The CDR3 loop is CAISSTGQTSPLHF. CDR3 sequence (DNA): TGTGCCATCAGCTCGACAGGGCAGACTTCACCCCTCCACTTT.